Shown below are 25 T cell receptor beta chains from a single sample sequenced in a study of long-term antiretroviral therapy in people with HIV. The run of the v3.0 immunoSEQ assay was at survey level. Repertoires were generated with immunoSEQ multiplex PCR, while TCRdb's copy carries only in-frame clones and drops some. This table holds about 21,000 clones, about 86% found once. The source material was unsorted PBMCs, sampled 0.1 years before starting antiretroviral therapy. These receptors all come from a man aged 35 to 55 with HIV.

This sequence joins TRBV28 and TRBJ2-7; 14 nucleotides match TRBD2. Germline V gene lookup returns CDR1 MDHEN and CDR2 SYDVKM. CDR3 length: 16 residues. Germline trimming cut 7 bases from V and 5 bases from J; bases unmatched to any gene: 10. CDR3 sequence: CASTPGTSGSVHEQYF. In nucleotides, the CDR3 is TGTGCCAGCACCCCAGGGACTAGCGGGAGTGTCCACGAGCAGTACTTC.

CDR3 sequence (DNA): TGTGCCAGCAGCCCACAGGGGGGTACTGAAGCTTTCTTT. Its protein product is CASSPQGGTEAFF. This sequence joins TRBV7-9 and TRBJ1-1; 8 bases are a match to TRBD1. V was clipped by 5 bases and J by 5 bases; unmatched bases: 4. Germline loops: CDR1 SEHNR, CDR2 FQNEAQ (reference sequence). There are 13 residues in the CDR3.

The chain recombines TRBV28 with TRBJ1-5, with TRBD1 as a possible D gene (5 bases). The V end lost 2 bases, the J end lost 2 bases, and 13 bases lay between the germline ends. Germline CDR1 reads MDHEN; CDR2 reads SYDVKM. This CDR3 contains 16 residues. In nucleotides, the CDR3 is TGTGCCAGCAGTTTAATCCGCAAGGGGCGCAATCAGCCCCAGCATTTT. Translated: CASSLIRKGRNQPQHF.

V is TRBV5-4 and J is TRBJ1-1; TRBD1 aligns across 8 bases. Germline values: CDR1 SGHNT, CDR2 YYREEE (reference sequence). The CDR3 length is 13 residues. Trimming removed 4 bases from V and 7 bases from J; junction bases left unmatched: 6. The CDR3 loop reads CASSGQGDGEAFF. The CDR3 bases are TGTGCCAGCAGCGGACAGGGCGATGGTGAAGCTTTCTTT.

The V and J genes are TRBV7-8 and TRBJ2-5, with 9 bases identical to TRBD1. The CDR3 sequence is 15 residues long. With 3 bases clipped from V and 2 bases from J, the junction kept 4 bases outside the gene matches. CDR1 and CDR2 from the germline V gene are SGHVS and FQNEAQ. CDR3 nucleotides: TGTGCCAGCAGCTTTTGGGGACAGGGACAAGAGACCCAGTACTTC. The encoded protein is CASSFWGQGQETQYF.

The rearrangement uses TRBV4-1 and TRBJ2-5; 11 positions match TRBD1. V lost 6 bases to trimming and J lost 5 bases; unmatched junction nucleotides: 2. This CDR3 has 13 residues. CDR1 is MGHRA, CDR2 YSYEKL, per germline. The CDR3 sequence: CASSGTGGETQYF. The CDR3 DNA follows: TGCGCCAGCAGTGGGACAGGGGGGGAGACCCAGTACTTC.

The gene calls are TRBV29-1 and TRBJ1-2; D remains ambiguous. The CDR3 extends over 12 amino acids. Germline CDR1 and CDR2: SQVTM and ANQGSEA. V was trimmed by 4 bases and J by 8 bases, leaving 14 bases between them. The CDR3, as DNA: TGCAGCGTTGGGAGGAAAGGGAACGGCTACACCTTC. Translating gives CSVGRKGNGYTF.

The chain combines TRBV2 with TRBJ1-2; 7 bases line up with TRBD1. Germline loops: CDR1 SNHLY, CDR2 FYNNEI. The CDR3 totals 14 residues. The trim removed 1 base at V and 5 bases at J, leaving 4 bases unmatched. CDR3 region: CASSEVQGGYGYTF. CDR3 coding DNA: TGTGCCAGCAGTGAAGTCCAGGGGGGGTATGGCTACACCTTC.

This clone was seen a few times. J is TRBJ1-2 and V is TRBV6-6; the D gene is possibly TRBD1 (6 bases). This CDR3 region has 11 residues. The V and J ends lost 8 bases and 8 bases respectively, with 12 bases between them. Germline V gene lookup returns CDR1 MNHNY and CDR2 SVGAGI (reference sequence). CDR3 amino acids: CASGEGGGYTF. Written as DNA, the CDR3 is TGTGCCAGCGGGGAGGGGGGAGGCTACACCTTC.

V gene TRBV29-1 combines with J gene TRBJ1-2, with D tentatively TRBD1 (6 bases). This CDR3 contains 11 residues. Germline CDR1 reads SQVTM; CDR2 reads ANQGSEA. V was shortened by 7 bases and J by 7 bases, with 13 bases between the two germline ends. This CDR3 is CSARDKAGYTF. In nucleotides, the CDR3 is TGCAGCGCCCGGGACAAAGCTGGCTACACCTTC.

The chain is built from TRBV5-3 and TRBJ2-7, with TRBD2 as a possible D gene (5 bases). TRBV5-3 is an open reading frame whose function is uncertain. V was pared by 0 bases and J by 5 bases, with 12 bases between. The CDR3 has 14 residues. CDR3: CARSLVEGQHEQYF. The CDR3 DNA is TGTGCCAGAAGCTTGGTCGAGGGTCAACACGAGCAGTACTTC.

The gene calls are TRBV6-5 and TRBJ2-3; D remains ambiguous. The germline V gene has CDR1 MNHEY and CDR2 SVGAGI. This CDR3 has 12 residues. V was trimmed by 4 bases and J by 5 bases, leaving 7 bases between them. CDR3 coding DNA: TGTGCCAGCAGTTCCGCGGAAGATACGCAGTATTTT. Translation gives CASSSAEDTQYF.

The chain is built from TRBV7-8 and TRBJ2-3, with 10 bases fitting TRBD2. CDR1 is SGHVS, CDR2 FQNEAQ, per germline. This CDR3 is 15 amino acids long. Trimming took 1 base from V and 6 from J; bases not matched to a gene: 4. DNA for the CDR3: TGTGCCAGCAGCTTAGAACTAGCGGGGTCGGATACGCAGTATTTT. Amino acid sequence: CASSLELAGSDTQYF.

This clone was found once. The chain recombines TRBV7-2 with TRBJ1-3; D is perhaps TRBD1 (5 bases). The CDR3 extends over 16 amino acids. Per the germline V gene, CDR1 is SGHTA and CDR2 is FQGNSA. The V and J ends lost 1 base and 0 bases respectively, with 10 bases between them. The CDR3 DNA reads as TGTGCCAGCAGCTTAGGAGGGGCCCGCTCTGGAAACACCATATATTTT. This sequence encodes CASSLGGARSGNTIYF. Supplemented by reference TRBV7-2 and TRBJ1-3, the full variable domain reads GAGVSQSPSNKVTEKGKDVELRCDPISGHTALYWYRQSLGQGLEFLIYFQGNSAPDKSGLPSDRFSAERTGGSVSTLTIQRTQQEDSAVYLCASSLGGARSGNTIYFGEGSWLTVV.

The gene calls are TRBV27 and TRBJ1-6; the D is unclear. V lost 0 bases and J 2 bases, leaving 5 bases between the germline ends. The germline V gene has CDR1 MNHEY and CDR2 SMNVEV (reference sequence). The CDR3 is made up of 15 amino acids. CDR3 residues: CASSLSWAYNSPLHF. CDR3 nucleotide sequence: TGTGCCAGCAGTTTATCCTGGGCCTATAATTCACCCCTCCACTTT.

The V gene is TRBV6-5, the J gene TRBJ1-1; D uncertain. The V and J ends lost 2 bases and 1 base respectively, with 8 bases between them. The CDR3 is 14 amino acids. The V gene's germline CDR1 is MNHEY and CDR2 SVGAGI. CDR3 region: CASSYGRPNTEAFF. Written as DNA, the CDR3 is TGTGCCAGCAGTTACGGCAGGCCGAACACTGAAGCTTTCTTT.

The V call is TRBV6-5, the J call TRBJ2-3, with 10 nucleotides matching TRBD2. Trimming at V came to 2 bases and at J to 4 bases, leaving 6 bases not matched to a gene. The CDR3 totals 16 residues. Germline CDR1 reads MNHEY; CDR2 reads SVGAGI. In DNA, the CDR3 is TGTGCCAGCAGTTACACGGGACTAGCGAGTTCAGATACGCAGTATTTT. The encoded protein is CASSYTGLASSDTQYF.

The V call is TRBV5-4, the J call TRBJ2-7; D possibly corresponds to TRBD1 (5 bases). Trimming removed 7 bases at V and 1 base at J, with 12 bases between. Germline V gene sequence: CDR1 SGHNT, CDR2 YYREEE (reference sequence). CDR3 length: 13 residues. CDR3 in amino acids: CASGLGPSYEQYF. CDR3 nucleotide sequence: TGTGCCAGCGGTTTGGGGCCATCCTACGAGCAGTACTTC.

The CDR3 DNA reads as TGTGCCTCCGGGACAGCGAGGACTGAAGCTTTCTTT. The encoded protein is CASGTARTEAFF. This chain links TRBV28 with TRBJ1-1, with 7 bases lining up with TRBD1. J gave up 5 bases and V 11 bases, and 8 bases lay outside the gene matches. The CDR3 contains 12 residues. CDR1 is MDHEN and CDR2 is SYDVKM in the germline V gene. Looking up the rest from reference TRBV28 and TRBJ1-1 gives the full variable domain: DVKVTQSSRYLVKRTGEKVFLECVQDMDHENMFWYRQDPGLGLRLIYFSYDVKMKEKGDIPEGYSVSREKKERFSLILESASTNQTSMYLCASGTARTEAFFGQGTRLTVV.

The J gene is TRBJ1-4, the V gene TRBV4-1; TRBD1 agrees at 11 bases. Germline V lookup: CDR1 MGHRA, CDR2 YSYEKL. The CDR3 is 13 residues long. Trimming removed 5 bases from V and 8 bases from J; junction bases left unmatched: 1. DNA for the CDR3: TGCGCCAGCAGCGGGACAGGGGGAGAAAAACTGTTTTTT. Protein sequence: CASSGTGGEKLFF.

In its sample, this clone was seen a few times. The CDR3 reads CARSLGLAGNNEQFF. CDR3 coding DNA: TGTGCCAGAAGCTTGGGACTAGCGGGAAATAATGAGCAGTTCTTC. The chain uses TRBV5-3 and TRBJ2-1; 11 bases agree with TRBD2. TRBV5-3 is marked as an open reading frame, function uncertain. The trim removed 0 bases at V and 7 bases at J, leaving 3 bases unmatched. The CDR3 totals 15 residues.

The chain combines TRBV10-3 with TRBJ2-1; the match to TRBD2 covers 9 bases. Looked up from germline, CDR1 is ENHRY and CDR2 is SYGVKD. Trimming removed 8 bases from V and 4 bases from J; junction bases left unmatched: 6. The CDR3 contains 14 residues. The CDR3 nucleotides read TGTGCCATCTCGTCGCTAGCGGGGTACAATGAGCAGTTCTTC. It is translated as CAISSLAGYNEQFF.

As regards this clone: Within the sample, other DNA sequences also encode this same CDR3. The chain recombines TRBV5-1 with TRBJ2-7, with 11 bases matching TRBD2. The CDR3 spans 15 residues. V was clipped by 0 bases and J by 4 bases; unmatched bases: 3. Germline loops: CDR1 SGHRS, CDR2 YFSETQ. The CDR3 bases are TGCGCCAGCAGCTTGGGACTAGCGGGGTCATACGAGCAGTACTTC. Its protein is CASSLGLAGSYEQYF.

This clone has a handful of counts. The V gene is TRBV4-3, the J gene TRBJ1-2; the D gene is possibly TRBD1 (5 bases). V was cut by 0 bases and J by 4 bases, with 12 bases left in between. The CDR3 length is 15 residues. The germline V gene encodes CDR1 LGHNA and CDR2 YSLEER. CDR3 sequence (DNA): TGCGCCAGCAGCCAAGATGAGGGGATCGTCTATGGCTACACCTTC. It translates to CASSQDEGIVYGYTF.

The chain combines TRBV21-1 with TRBJ2-2; the DNA was not compared with TRBD2, the D call given in the table. TRBV21-1 counts as a pseudogene. This CDR3 contains 16 residues. In DNA, the CDR3 is TGTGCCAGCAGCAAAGCCGAGCGGCCGAACACCGGGGAGCTGTTTTTT. It translates to CASSKAERPNTGELFF.